A single sample gave rise to the 20 T cell receptor beta chains below, sequenced in a study of T-cell memory formation after mild COVID-19. TCRdb re-analysed the 5' RACE reads in MiXCR, keeping a single row per CDR3 protein. The repertoire holds some 490,000 distinct CDR3 sequences, 15% to 20% seen once, with 12% in the top ten. The sample consisted of PBMCs or a T cell subset sorted from them (not recorded which). Receptors were obtained from an adult woman who had mild COVID-19 (a few samples of this study predate the infection). Cell type and time point are not known.

J is TRBJ2-1 and V is TRBV30; TRBD1 agrees at 8 bases. Germline CDR1 is GTSNPN and CDR2 is SVGIG (reference sequence). Trimming at V came to 1 base and at J to 4 bases, leaving 6 bases not matched to a gene. This CDR3 is built from 15 residues. CDR3 loop: CAWSDPGQAYNEQFF. The CDR3, as DNA: TGTGCCTGGAGTGATCCGGGACAGGCGTACAATGAGCAGTTCTTC.

V gene TRBV20-1 combines with J gene TRBJ2-7; D is undetermined. Germline V gene sequence: CDR1 DFQATT, CDR2 SNEGSKA (reference sequence). The CDR3 has 11 residues. V lost 6 bases, J lost 5 bases, and 11 bases lay in between. CDR3 DNA: TGCAGTGCCCCCACCCATCACGAGCAGTACTTC. Its translation: CSAPTHHEQYF.

This clonotype was seen only a few times. This chain links TRBV6-5 with TRBJ1-1, with TRBD1 identical over 10 bases. J was trimmed by 6 bases and V by 0 bases; bases with no gene match: 7. The V gene's germline CDR1 is MNHEY and CDR2 SVGAGI. This CDR3 is 16 amino acids long. The CDR3 DNA is TGTGCCAGCAGTTACTCGCGGGGACAGGGGTCGCCTGAAGCTTTCTTT. It is translated as CASSYSRGQGSPEAFF.

The chain uses TRBV7-2 and TRBJ2-7; D is possibly TRBD1 or TRBD2 (5 bases each). The CDR3 spans 13 residues. V was shortened by 5 bases and J by 7 bases, with 15 bases between the two germline ends. In germline, CDR1 is SGHTA, CDR2 FQGNSA. CDR3 sequence: CASSRVTGLEQYF. The CDR3 nucleotides read TGTGCCAGCAGCCGGGTTACGGGGCTTGAGCAGTACTTC.

This clonotype has just a few counts. The chain couples TRBV7-2 to TRBJ2-3; 12 bases line up with TRBD2. The CDR3 spans 18 residues. V was clipped by 0 bases and J by 2 bases; unmatched bases: 6. Germline V lookup: CDR1 SGHTA, CDR2 FQGNSA. CDR3 residues: CASSLAQLAGGPTDTQYF. CDR3 DNA: TGTGCCAGCAGCTTAGCACAACTAGCGGGAGGACCCACAGATACGCAGTATTTT.

The chain recombines TRBV14 with TRBJ2-5; 9 nucleotides align to TRBD2. With 2 bases clipped from V and 3 bases from J, the junction kept 7 bases outside the gene matches. CDR3 length equals 16 residues. From germline, CDR1 is SGHDN and CDR2 FVKESK. The CDR3 spells CASSQPNVAGEETQYF. The CDR3 coding sequence is TGTGCCAGCAGCCAACCGAATGTAGCGGGGGAAGAGACCCAGTACTTC. Drawing the rest from reference TRBV14 and TRBJ2-5, the complete variable domain is EAGVTQFPSHSVIEKGQTVTLRCDPISGHDNLYWYRRVMGKEIKFLLHFVKESKQDESGMPNNRFLAERTGGTYSTLKVQPAELEDSGVYFCASSQPNVAGEETQYFGPGTRLLVL.

This clonotype has just a few counts. The rearrangement links TRBV4-2 to TRBJ2-7; 7 nucleotides match TRBD2. The J segment lost 4 bases and the V segment lost 4 bases, leaving 7 bases of the junction unmatched. The CDR3 has 14 amino acids. Germline V gene data show CDR1 as LGHNA and CDR2 as YNFKEQ. The CDR3 loop reads CASSPFGGGYEQYF. CDR3 sequence (DNA): TGTGCCAGCAGCCCTTTTGGCGGGGGATACGAGCAGTACTTC.

This clonotype was counted a few times. V and J are TRBV7-9 and TRBJ2-5; 9 nucleotides align to TRBD2. The CDR3 totals 17 residues. The germline V gene encodes CDR1 SEHNR and CDR2 FQNEAQ (reference sequence). V was clipped by 3 bases and J by 5 bases; unmatched bases: 13. Written as DNA, the CDR3 is TGTGCCAGCAGCTTTAGTCGGCGGGAGGGCCGAGGGGAGACCCAGTACTTC. Translation: CASSFSRREGRGETQYF.

There are a few counts of this clonotype. This rearrangement joins TRBV6-5 to TRBJ2-1; TRBD1 agrees at 10 bases. V shed 6 bases, J shed 3 bases, and the junction held 11 bases outside the gene matches. CDR1 and CDR2 from the germline V gene are MNHEY and SVGAGI. The CDR3 contains 17 residues. CDR3 nucleotide sequence: TGTGCCAGCAGAACCAGGACAGGGGGTCAGGACTACAATGAGCAGTTCTTC. Residues: CASRTRTGGQDYNEQFF.

Many counts were recorded for this clonotype. The chain combines TRBV20-1 with TRBJ2-2; D unclear. Germline CDR1 DFQATT, CDR2 SNEGSKA (reference sequence). This CDR3 contains 13 residues. V was cut by 3 bases and J by 0 bases, with 5 bases left in between. CDR3 in amino acids: CSASVPNTGELFF. CDR3 DNA sequence: TGCAGTGCTAGTGTACCGAACACCGGGGAGCTGTTTTTT.

This clonotype was detected a few times. This sequence joins TRBV12-3 or TRBV12-4 and TRBJ1-2; D is unclear. Trimming removed 4 bases at V and 3 bases at J, with 9 bases between. The CDR3 has 13 amino acids. CDR3 DNA sequence: TGTGCCAGCAGTTCCGAAACCTACTATGGCTACACCTTC. Its translation is CASSSETYYGYTF.

The chain uses TRBV20-1 and TRBJ2-7; a weak D match, TRBD1 (6 bases). Germline CDR1 DFQATT, CDR2 SNEGSKA (reference sequence). The V and J ends lost 2 bases and 6 bases respectively, with 14 bases between them. The CDR3 totals 13 residues. The CDR3 nucleotides are TGCAGTGCTAGAATCGGGCAGGGGTCCGAGCAGTACTTC. Protein sequence: CSARIGQGSEQYF.

The CDR3 sequence: CSVASGKETQYF. The DNA of the CDR3 is TGCAGCGTTGCGAGCGGGAAGGAGACCCAGTACTTC. The J gene is TRBJ2-5, the V gene TRBV29-1, with TRBD2 matching 7 bases. V trimming: 4 bases; J trimming: 5 bases; junction bases outside the gene matches: 4. The V gene's germline CDR1 is SQVTM and CDR2 ANQGSEA. The CDR3 totals 12 residues.

In this sample, this clonotype turned up a few times. This rearrangement joins TRBV28 to TRBJ2-4, with a possible D match to TRBD1 (6 bases). Germline V gene lookup returns CDR1 MDHEN and CDR2 SYDVKM. The length of the CDR3 is 16 residues. Trimming took off 5 bases at V and 0 bases at J, with 14 bases between the two ends. CDR3 sequence (DNA): TGTGCCAGCAGTCCTACCGGACAGCTAGCCAAAAACATTCAGTACTTC. This translates into CASSPTGQLAKNIQYF.

This clonotype was seen more than once but under ten times. This chain joins TRBV7-2 and TRBJ1-5; D perhaps matches TRBD1 (6 bases). V was clipped by 3 bases and J by 2 bases, with 11 bases between them. The CDR3 totals 15 residues. In germline, CDR1 is SGHTA, CDR2 FQGNSA. The CDR3 DNA reads TGTGCCAGCAGCTTCACAGGGTCTGGCAATCAGCCCCAGCATTTT. Amino acids: CASSFTGSGNQPQHF.

The chain employs TRBV7-2 and TRBJ2-7; 7 nucleotides align to TRBD2. The length of the CDR3 is 15 residues. The germline V gene has CDR1 SGHTA and CDR2 FQGNSA. J lost 4 bases, V lost 7 bases, and 13 bases had no gene match. CDR3 sequence (DNA): TGTGCCAGCACCCGAGGCGAGGGAGGGCTATACGAGCAGTACTTC. It translates to CASTRGEGGLYEQYF.

The rearrangement joins TRBV6-1 to TRBJ2-1; 12 nucleotides line up with TRBD1. CDR3 size: 15 residues. The germline V gene encodes CDR1 MNHNS and CDR2 SASEGT. J gave up 10 bases and V 1 base, and 5 bases lay outside the gene matches. CDR3 sequence reads: CASSEVGTGGNEQFF. In nucleotides, the CDR3 is TGTGCCAGCAGTGAAGTTGGGACAGGGGGCAACGAGCAGTTCTTC.

This chain uses TRBV20-1 with TRBJ2-3, with unresolved D. The CDR3 totals 14 residues. Germline lookup yields CDR1 DFQATT and CDR2 SNEGSKA (reference sequence). V lost 3 bases and J lost 4, with 14 bases in between. The DNA for the CDR3 is TGCAGTGCTAGGAGCTCTAGTTACGCAGATACGCAGTATTTT. Protein sequence: CSARSSSYADTQYF.

This chain uses TRBV7-8 with TRBJ2-3, with D tentatively TRBD1 or TRBD2 (6 bases each). CDR1 is SGHVS and CDR2 is FQNEAQ in the germline V gene. V lost 7 bases to trimming and J lost 4 bases, with 21 bases between them. This CDR3 comprises 16 residues. This chain's CDR3 is CASTHPRTGGPDTQYF. DNA for the CDR3: TGTGCCAGCACCCACCCCCGAACCGGGGGCCCAGATACGCAGTATTTT.

This clonotype appeared a few times. The chain links TRBV7-8 to TRBJ2-7, with D maybe TRBD1 (5 bases). The germline gives CDR1 SGHVS, CDR2 FQNEAQ. Trimming stripped 5 bases from V and 3 bases from J, with 17 bases between. The CDR3 runs 15 residues. The CDR3 nucleotides are TGTGCCAGCAGCACACCAAGCCCAGGGTACTACGAGCAGTACTTC. Translated: CASSTPSPGYYEQYF.